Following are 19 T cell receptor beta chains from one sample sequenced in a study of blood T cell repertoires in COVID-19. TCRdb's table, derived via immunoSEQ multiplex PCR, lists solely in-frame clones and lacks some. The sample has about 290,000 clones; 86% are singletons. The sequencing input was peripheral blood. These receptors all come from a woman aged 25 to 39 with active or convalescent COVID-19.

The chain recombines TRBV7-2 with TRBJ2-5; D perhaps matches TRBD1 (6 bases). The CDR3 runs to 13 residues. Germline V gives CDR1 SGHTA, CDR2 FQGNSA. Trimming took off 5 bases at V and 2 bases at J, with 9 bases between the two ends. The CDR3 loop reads CASSRQVQETQYF. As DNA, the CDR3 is TGTGCCAGCAGCAGACAGGTACAAGAGACCCAGTACTTC.

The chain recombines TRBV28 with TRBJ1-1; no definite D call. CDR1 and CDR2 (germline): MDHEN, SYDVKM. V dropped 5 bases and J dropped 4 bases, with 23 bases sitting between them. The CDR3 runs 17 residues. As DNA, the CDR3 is TGTGCCAGCAGTCCCAATCGGCCCGGGCCGCGGGCCACTGAAGCTTTCTTT. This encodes CASSPNRPGPRATEAFF.

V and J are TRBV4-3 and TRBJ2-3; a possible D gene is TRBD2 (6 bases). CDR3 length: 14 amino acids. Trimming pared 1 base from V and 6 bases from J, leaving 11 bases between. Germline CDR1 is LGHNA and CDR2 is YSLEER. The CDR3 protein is CASSQVGAGDTQYF. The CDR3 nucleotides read TGCGCCAGCAGCCAAGTAGGGGCGGGGGATACGCAGTATTTT.

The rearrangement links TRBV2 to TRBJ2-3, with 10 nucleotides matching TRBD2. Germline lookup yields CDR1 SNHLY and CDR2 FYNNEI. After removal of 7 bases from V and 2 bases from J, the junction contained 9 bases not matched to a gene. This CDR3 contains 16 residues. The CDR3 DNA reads TGTGCCAGCAAGTTGGAGACTAGCGGGTTCACAGATACGCAGTATTTT. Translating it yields CASKLETSGFTDTQYF.

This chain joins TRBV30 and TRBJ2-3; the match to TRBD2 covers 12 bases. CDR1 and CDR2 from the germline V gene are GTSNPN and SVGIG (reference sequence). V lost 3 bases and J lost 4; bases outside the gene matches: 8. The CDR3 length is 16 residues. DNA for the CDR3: TGTGCCTGGAGGCGAGGGACTAGCGGGCCTGCAGATACGCAGTATTTT. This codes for CAWRRGTSGPADTQYF.

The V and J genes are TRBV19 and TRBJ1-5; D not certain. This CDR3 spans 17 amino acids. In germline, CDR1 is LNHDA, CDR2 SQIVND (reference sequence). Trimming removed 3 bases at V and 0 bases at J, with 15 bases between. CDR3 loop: CASSITQSSYSNQPQHF. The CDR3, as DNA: TGTGCCAGTAGTATTACGCAAAGCTCATATAGCAATCAGCCCCAGCATTTT.

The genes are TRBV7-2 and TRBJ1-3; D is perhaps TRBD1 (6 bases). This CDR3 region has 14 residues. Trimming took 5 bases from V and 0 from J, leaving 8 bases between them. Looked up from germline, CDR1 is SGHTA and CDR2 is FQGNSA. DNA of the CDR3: TGTGCCAGCAGCACAGGGAACTCTGGAAACACCATATATTTT. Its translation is CASSTGNSGNTIYF.

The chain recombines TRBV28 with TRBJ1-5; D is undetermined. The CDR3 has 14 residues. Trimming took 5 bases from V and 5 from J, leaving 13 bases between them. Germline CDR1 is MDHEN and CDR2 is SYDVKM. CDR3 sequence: CASSDLKGDQPQHF. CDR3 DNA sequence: TGTGCCAGCAGTGATTTAAAGGGAGATCAGCCCCAGCATTTT.

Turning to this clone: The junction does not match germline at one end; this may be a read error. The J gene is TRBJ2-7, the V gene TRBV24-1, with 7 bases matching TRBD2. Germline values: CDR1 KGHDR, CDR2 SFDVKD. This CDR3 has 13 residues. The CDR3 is CATSEPSGVGLNF. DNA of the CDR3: TGTGCCACCAGTGAACCAAGCGGGGTCGGTTTGAACTTC.

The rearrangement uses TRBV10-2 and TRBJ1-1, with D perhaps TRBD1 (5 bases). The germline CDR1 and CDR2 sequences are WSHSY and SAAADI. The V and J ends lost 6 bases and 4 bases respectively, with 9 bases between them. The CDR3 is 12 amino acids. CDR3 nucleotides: TGCGCCAGCAGGCAGGGTGGCACTGAAGCTTTCTTT. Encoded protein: CASRQGGTEAFF.

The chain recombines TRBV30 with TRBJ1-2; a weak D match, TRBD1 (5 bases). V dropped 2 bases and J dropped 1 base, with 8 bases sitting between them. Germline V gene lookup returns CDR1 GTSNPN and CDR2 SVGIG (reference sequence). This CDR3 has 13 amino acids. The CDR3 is CAWSPGNNYGYTF. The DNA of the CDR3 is TGTGCCTGGAGTCCAGGGAATAACTATGGCTACACCTTC. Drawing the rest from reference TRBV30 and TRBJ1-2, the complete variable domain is SQTIHQWPATLVQPVGSPLSLECTVEGTSNPNLYWYRQAAGRGLQLLFYSVGIGQISSEVPQNLSASRPQDRQFILSSKKLLLSDSGFYLCAWSPGNNYGYTFGSGTRLTVV.

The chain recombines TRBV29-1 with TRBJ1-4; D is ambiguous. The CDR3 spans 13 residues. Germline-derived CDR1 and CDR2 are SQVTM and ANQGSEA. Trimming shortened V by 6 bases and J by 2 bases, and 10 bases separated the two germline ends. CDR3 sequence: CSVQQWTNEKLFF. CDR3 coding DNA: TGCAGCGTCCAACAGTGGACTAATGAAAAACTGTTTTTT.

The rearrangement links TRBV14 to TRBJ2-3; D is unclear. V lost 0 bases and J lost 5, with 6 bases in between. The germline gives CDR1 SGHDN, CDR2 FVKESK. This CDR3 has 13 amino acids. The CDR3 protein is CASSQDLRDTQYF. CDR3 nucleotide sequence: TGTGCCAGCAGCCAAGATCTTCGAGATACGCAGTATTTT.

CDR3 nucleotide sequence: TGTGCCAGCAGTCGAGGACAGTACACTGAAGCTTTCTTT. It is translated as CASSRGQYTEAFF. This chain joins TRBV25-1 and TRBJ1-1, with D possibly being TRBD1 (6 bases). V lost 5 bases to trimming and J lost 3 bases, with 10 bases between them. The V gene's germline CDR1 is MGHDK and CDR2 SYGVNS. The CDR3 consists of 13 residues.

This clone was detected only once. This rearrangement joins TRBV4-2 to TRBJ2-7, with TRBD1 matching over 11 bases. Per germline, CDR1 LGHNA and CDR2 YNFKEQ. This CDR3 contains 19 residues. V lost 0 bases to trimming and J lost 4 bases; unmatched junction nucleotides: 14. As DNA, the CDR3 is TGTGCCAGCAGCCAAGAGGTGGACGGGACAGGGGGTCGGTCGTACGAGCAGTACTTC. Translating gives CASSQEVDGTGGRSYEQYF.

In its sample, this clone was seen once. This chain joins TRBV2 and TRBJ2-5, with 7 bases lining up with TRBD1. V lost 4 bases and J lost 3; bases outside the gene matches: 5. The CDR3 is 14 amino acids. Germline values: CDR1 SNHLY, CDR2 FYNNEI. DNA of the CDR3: TGTGCCAGCAGTGTCGGACAGGCTGAAGAGACCCAGTACTTC. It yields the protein CASSVGQAEETQYF. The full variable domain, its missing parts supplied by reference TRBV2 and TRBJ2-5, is EPEVTQTPSHQVTQMGQEVILRCVPISNHLYFYWYRQILGQKVEFLVSFYNNEISEKSEIFDDQFSVERPDGSNFTLKIRSTKLEDSAMYFCASSVGQAEETQYFGPGTRLLVL.

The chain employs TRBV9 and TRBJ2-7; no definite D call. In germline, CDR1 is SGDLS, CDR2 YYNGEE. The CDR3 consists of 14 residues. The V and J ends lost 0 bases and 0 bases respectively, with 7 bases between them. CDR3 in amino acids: CASSVASGSYEQYF. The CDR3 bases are TGTGCCAGCAGCGTAGCTTCGGGCTCCTACGAGCAGTACTTC. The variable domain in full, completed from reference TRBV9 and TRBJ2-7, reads DSGVTQTPKHLITATGQRVTLRCSPRSGDLSVYWYQQSLDQGLQFLIQYYNGEERAKGNILERFSAQQFPDLHSELNLSSLELGDSALYFCASSVASGSYEQYFGPGTRLTVT.

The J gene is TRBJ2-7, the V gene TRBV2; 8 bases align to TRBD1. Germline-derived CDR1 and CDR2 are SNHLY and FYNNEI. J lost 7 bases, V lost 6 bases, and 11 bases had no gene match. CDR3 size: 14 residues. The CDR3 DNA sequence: TGTGCCAGCAGCGAAAGGACAGGGTTAAGGGAGCAGTACTTC. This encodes CASSERTGLREQYF.

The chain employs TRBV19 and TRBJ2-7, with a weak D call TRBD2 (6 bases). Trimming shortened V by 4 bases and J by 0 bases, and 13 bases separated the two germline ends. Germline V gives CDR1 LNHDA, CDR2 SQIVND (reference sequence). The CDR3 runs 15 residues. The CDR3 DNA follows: TGTGCCAGTAGTAACCCCTCCGGGAGCTCCTACGAGCAGTACTTC. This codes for CASSNPSGSSYEQYF.